The subject of this entry is one T cell receptor beta chain. The germline CDR1 and CDR2 sequences are LGHNT and FRNRAP. V dropped 6 bases and J dropped 4; count of bases not matched to a gene: 5. The CDR3 consists of 14 residues. This table comes from immunoSEQ multiplex PCR, and its TCRdb copy is limited to in-frame clones, with some not included. The sample includes about 76,000 clones, under 95% of them seen just once. This record comes from a study of technical replicates of blood from a handful of donors. The sequenced material came from T cells isolated from PBMCs. This clonotype was obtained from a human donor in good health. This chain connects TRBV12-5 to TRBJ2-2; 7 nucleotides line up with TRBD1. CDR3 sequence: CASGPTGATGELFF. CDR3 bases: TGTGCTAGTGGGCCTACAGGGGCCACCGGGGAGCTGTTTTTT.